This T cell receptor beta chain was obtained from a study of OX40 agonist ivuxolimab in advanced cancers. Study-level background: Dose-escalation cases comprised hepatocellular carcinoma, melanoma, renal cell or head and neck cancer. The group had a mean age of about 60 years, ranged from roughly 23 to 79, and was 80% to 90% male.

Sequencing used immunoSEQ multiplex PCR; TCRdb keeps in-frame clones, though not all of them. Counted here are some 75,000 clones, nearly 90% occurring once; the ten biggest clones make up roughly 0.7%. The CDR3 runs 15 residues. After removal of 3 bases from V and 6 bases from J, the junction contained 5 bases not matched to a gene. CDR1 is SGHRS, CDR2 YFSETQ, per germline. The chain employs TRBV5-1 and TRBJ1-5; 11 bases fit TRBD1. Specimen: CD4+ or CD8+ T cells sorted from blood, collected in a trial of the OX40 agonist ivuxolimab. This TCR came from an adult with an advanced solid tumor such as melanoma, head and neck, liver or kidney cancer. The DNA for the CDR3 is TGCGCCAGCAGCTCGGGACAGGGGGTCGGTCAGCCCCAGCATTTT. It yields the protein CASSSGQGVGQPQHF. Variable domain in full (rest from reference TRBV5-1 and TRBJ1-5): KAGVTQTPRYLIKTRGQQVTLSCSPISGHRSVSWYQQTPGQGLQFLFEYFSETQRNKGNFPGRFSGRQFSNSRSEMNVSTLELGDSALYLCASSSGQGVGQPQHFGDGTRLSIL.